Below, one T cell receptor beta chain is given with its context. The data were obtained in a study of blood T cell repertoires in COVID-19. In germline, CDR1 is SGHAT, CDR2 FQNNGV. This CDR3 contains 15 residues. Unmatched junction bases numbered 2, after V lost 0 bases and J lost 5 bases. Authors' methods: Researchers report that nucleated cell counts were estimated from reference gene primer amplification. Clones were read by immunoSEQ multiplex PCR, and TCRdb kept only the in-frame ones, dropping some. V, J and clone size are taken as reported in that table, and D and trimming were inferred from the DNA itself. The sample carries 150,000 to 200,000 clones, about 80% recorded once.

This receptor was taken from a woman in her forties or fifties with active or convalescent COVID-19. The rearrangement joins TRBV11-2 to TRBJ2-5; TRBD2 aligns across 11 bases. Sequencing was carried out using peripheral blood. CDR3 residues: CASSLDSGGVETQYF. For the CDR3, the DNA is TGTGCCAGCAGCTTAGATAGCGGGGGGGTGGAGACCCAGTACTTC.